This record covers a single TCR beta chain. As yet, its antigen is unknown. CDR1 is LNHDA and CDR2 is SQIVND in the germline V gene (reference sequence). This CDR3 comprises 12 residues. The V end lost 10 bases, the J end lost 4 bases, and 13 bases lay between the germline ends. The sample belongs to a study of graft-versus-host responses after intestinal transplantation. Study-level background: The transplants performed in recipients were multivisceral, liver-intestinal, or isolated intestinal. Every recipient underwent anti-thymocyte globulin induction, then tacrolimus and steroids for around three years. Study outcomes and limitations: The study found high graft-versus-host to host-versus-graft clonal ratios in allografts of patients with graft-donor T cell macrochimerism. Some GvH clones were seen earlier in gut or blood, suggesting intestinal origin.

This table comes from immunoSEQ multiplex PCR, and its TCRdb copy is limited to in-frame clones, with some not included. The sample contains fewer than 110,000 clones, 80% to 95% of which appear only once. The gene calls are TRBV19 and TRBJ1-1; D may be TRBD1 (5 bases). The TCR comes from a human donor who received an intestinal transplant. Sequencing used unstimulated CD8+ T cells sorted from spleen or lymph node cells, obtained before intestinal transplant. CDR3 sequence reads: CATLMGGTEAFF. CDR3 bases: TGTGCCACCCTCATGGGGGGCACTGAAGCTTTCTTT.